This TCR beta chain originates from a study of Ad26.COV2.S vaccination and SARS-CoV-2 variants. The study's findings and limits: Overall T cell responses may have been underestimated by the analyses of TCR breadth and depth.

A remark on this clone: Its antigen is unidentified.

The length of the CDR3 is 16 residues. The V segment lost 0 bases and the J segment 3 bases; nucleotides outside the gene matches: 4. Germline assignment: CDR1 MNHEY and CDR2 SVGEGT. The assay was immunoSEQ multiplex PCR, and TCRdb's table has in-frame clones only and misses some. The sample lists a few hundred thousand clones; around 90% were seen once. Treatment meaning: approximately 18 received Ad26.COV2.S at low or high dose, single or two shots; about 5 received placebo; per-sample allocation not given. Repertoires come from day 63 after the first vaccine or placebo injection. The V and J genes are TRBV6-2 or TRBV6-3 and TRBJ1-2, with 10 bases lining up with TRBD1. This receptor was taken from a person aged 18-60 years who received the Ad26.COV2.S COVID-19 vaccine or a placebo. Material: peripheral blood, obtained in a trial of Ad26.COV2.S vaccine versus placebo. CDR3: CASSYSPGQGDYGYTF. CDR3 sequence (DNA): TGTGCCAGCAGTTACTCGCCCGGACAGGGGGACTATGGCTACACCTTC.